A selection of T cell receptor beta chains follows, all from one sample in a study of control samples from healthy donors and cancer patients. Generated by immunoSEQ multiplex PCR, the TCRdb table keeps only in-frame clones and is missing some. Among fewer than 200,000 clones, about 94% were seen once, and the ten largest hold roughly 4.3%. Source material: blood. The receptors were gathered from a woman aged 60-75 years in good health. Both conserved end residues are part of each CDR3. The order of the fields is CDR3 length, J gene, D gene, V gene, clone size, CDR3 DNA, CDR3 protein. A D gene is named only where the DNA matches it firmly. Clone sizes are given selectively: once, few, many, or a class where the clone is expanded.

>18|TRBJ1-1|TRBD1|TRBV19|.
TGTGCCAGTACCCATAGGGGGGGACAGGGAATAATGAACACTGAAGCTTTCTTT
CASTHRGGQGIMNTEAFF
>15|TRBJ1-6|.|TRBV19|once
TGTGCCAGTAGCACCACGGGCTCCTATAATTCACCCCTCCACTTT
CASSTTGSYNSPLHF
>14|TRBJ1-1|.|TRBV5-1|.
TGCGCCAGCTCCGCGGGCGGACGGAACACTGAAGCTTTCTTT
CASSAGGRNTEAFF
>13|TRBJ2-7|.|TRBV7-6|.
TGTGCCAGCAGCTTATTTGTCGCCTACGAGCAGTACTTC
CASSLFVAYEQYF
>15|TRBJ2-7|TRBD1|TRBV13|.
TGTGCCAGCAGCTTAGAAGGACAGGGTTCCTACGAGCAGTACTTC
CASSLEGQGSYEQYF
>17|TRBJ1-3|.|TRBV19|once
TGTGCCAGCTCAGACGGACTACTTTACCCCTCTGGAAACACCATATATTTT
CASSDGLLYPSGNTIYF
>14|TRBJ1-4|.|TRBV7-9|few
TGTGCCAGCAGCTCCGGCCTTCGAACCGAAAAACTGTTTTTT
CASSSGLRTEKLFF
>14|TRBJ2-7|TRBD1|TRBV6-5|.
TGTGCCAGCAACCGGGACAGGGAACACTACGAGCAGTACTTC
CASNRDREHYEQYF
>15|TRBJ2-3|TRBD1|TRBV2|.
TGTGCCAGCAGTGGACTGAGACAGGGTCAAGGGGGGCAGTATTTT
CASSGLRQGQGGQYF
>16|TRBJ1-2|.|TRBV19|.
TGTGCCAGTAGTACCTTTGGGGCAGGGACGGACTATGGCTACACCTTC
CASSTFGAGTDYGYTF
>14|TRBJ1-4|.|TRBV25-1|.
TGTGCCAGCAGTGTGAGGGATGGAGGTGAAAAACTGTTTTTT
CASSVRDGGEKLFF
>21|TRBJ2-2|TRBD2|TRBV27|.
TGTGCCAGCAGTTTATTTTCGCACAGACTAGCGGGGACCGCGAACACCGGGGAGCTGTTTTTT
CASSLFSHRLAGTANTGELFF
>18|TRBJ1-5|.|TRBV6-2/TRBV6-3|.
TGTGCCAGCAGTTACAGTGGCAGGGGCGGCCTTGGGTATCAGCCCCAGCATTTT
CASSYSGRGGLGYQPQHF
>12|TRBJ1-5|.|TRBV5-6|.
TGTGCCAGCAGCTTCCGAAACCAGCCCCAGCATTTT
CASSFRNQPQHF
>18|TRBJ2-1|TRBD2|TRBV6-1|.
TGTGCCAGCAGTGAAGACCCAAGACTAGCGGGGACGTACAATGAGCAGTTCTTC
CASSEDPRLAGTYNEQFF
>13|TRBJ1-4|.|TRBV7-2|.
TGTGCCAGCAGTTACCGGGCGTATGAAAAACTGTTTTTT
CASSYRAYEKLFF
>12|TRBJ2-5|.|TRBV11-3|.
TGTGCCAGCAGCTCAAGAAAAGAGACCCAGTACTTC
CASSSRKETQYF
>15|TRBJ1-2|.|TRBV5-1|.
TGCGCCAGCAGCTTGGGGTCCGGGGGAGACTATGGCTACACCTTC
CASSLGSGGDYGYTF
>14|TRBJ1-2|TRBD1|TRBV28|few
TGTGCCAGCAGTTTAGCGGGACAGGGTTGGGGCTACACCTTC
CASSLAGQGWGYTF
>14|TRBJ2-1|TRBD2|TRBV29-1|.
TGCAGCGGGTGGGTGGCGGGAGTAACCAATGAGCAGTTCTTC
CSGWVAGVTNEQFF
>16|TRBJ1-2|.|TRBV5-6|.
TGTGCCAGCAGCTTGGTAAGCACAGGCCTGGGCTATGGCTACACCTTC
CASSLVSTGLGYGYTF
>14|TRBJ1-1|.|TRBV27|.
TGTGCCAGCAGTACCGAGGTAATGAACACTGAAGCTTTCTTT
CASSTEVMNTEAFF
>16|TRBJ2-5|.|TRBV18|.
TGTGCCAGCTCACCATATACAGGGGAGGCCCTTCTGACCCAGTACTTC
CASSPYTGEALLTQYF
>14|TRBJ1-6|.|TRBV27|.
TGTGCCAGCAGTACCCGTCCGAGGGATTCACCCCTCCACTTT
CASSTRPRDSPLHF
>15|TRBJ1-5|.|TRBV6-5|.
TGTGCCAGCAGCTCCGGGGGGCCGTACAATCAGCCCCAGCATTTT
CASSSGGPYNQPQHF
>14|TRBJ2-5|.|TRBV19|.
TGTGCCAGTAGTATCGGGCAGCAACAAGAGACCCAGTACTTC
CASSIGQQQETQYF
>13|TRBJ1-5|.|TRBV15|once
TGTGCCACCAGCAGAGTCTCCCGCCAGCCCCAGCATTTT
CATSRVSRQPQHF
>17|TRBJ1-6|TRBD1|TRBV18|.
TGTGCCAGCTCACCAACCCATACGGGACAGGGCGGTTCACCCCTCCACTTT
CASSPTHTGQGGSPLHF
>11|TRBJ1-3|.|TRBV11-2|once
TGTGCCAGCGGCTTAGGAAACACCATATATTTT
CASGLGNTIYF
>18|TRBJ1-1|TRBD1|TRBV9|.
TGTGCCAGTAAAATTTTCTCCGGGACAGGGGGCCTGAACACTGAAGCTTTCTTT
CASKIFSGTGGLNTEAFF
>12|TRBJ1-4|.|TRBV6-2/TRBV6-3|.
TGTGCCAGCAGTTACGAGGCTGAAAAACTGTTTTTT
CASSYEAEKLFF
>17|TRBJ1-1|TRBD1|TRBV2|.
TGTGCCAGCAGTGGGGCAGGGGGAAAAACTATGAACACTGAAGCTTTCTTT
CASSGAGGKTMNTEAFF
>15|TRBJ1-2|TRBD1|TRBV18|.
TGTGCCAGCTCACCACGCCAGGGGGCGGACTATGGCTACACCTTC
CASSPRQGADYGYTF
>12|TRBJ1-2|.|TRBV11-2|.
TGTGCCAGCAGCCGTCAAGATTATGGCTACACCTTC
CASSRQDYGYTF
>13|TRBJ1-4|.|TRBV7-9|.
TGTGCCAGCACCATGATGGGGGGGGTAGAACTGTTTTTT
CASTMMGGVELFF
>16|TRBJ2-3|TRBD1|TRBV4-1|.
TGCGCCAGCAGCCTAGGGGGGACAGGGGGCGCAGATACGCAGTATTTT
CASSLGGTGGADTQYF
>14|TRBJ1-1|.|TRBV9|.
TGTGCCAGCAGCGTACCACCGACTAGTAGTAGTGCTTTCTTT
CASSVPPTSSSAFF
>11|TRBJ1-2|.|TRBV30|.
TGTGCCTGGAGTCCCTTTAGGGGCTACACCTTC
CAWSPFRGYTF
>11|TRBJ1-1|.|TRBV6-5|.
TGTGCCAGCAGAGAGCGGGCTGAAGCTTTCTTT
CASRERAEAFF
>15|TRBJ1-1|.|TRBV15|.
TGTGCCACCAGCAGGGCCCTAGGAGTTAACACTGAAGCTTTCTTT
CATSRALGVNTEAFF
>16|TRBJ2-3|.|TRBV4-1|.
TGCGCCAGCAGCCAAGAAAGGGGGAAGGTCACAGATACGCAGTATTTT
CASSQERGKVTDTQYF
>13|TRBJ1-1|.|TRBV2|.
TGTGCCAGAAACTCGGACGGGAACACTGAAGCTTTCTTT
CARNSDGNTEAFF
>18|TRBJ2-7|TRBD2|TRBV5-4|.
TGTGCCAGCAGCAAAGGACTAGCGGGGGCCCAGCCGATATACGAGCAGTACTTC
CASSKGLAGAQPIYEQYF
>15|TRBJ1-2|TRBD1|TRBV7-2|.
TGTGCCAGCAGCTTATGGGCAGGGGGTGACTATGGCTACACCTTC
CASSLWAGGDYGYTF
>14|TRBJ2-1|.|TRBV6-4|.
TGTGCCAGCAGTGACCGAGGTCTGGGCAATGAGCAGTTCTTC
CASSDRGLGNEQFF
>14|TRBJ2-3|TRBD1|TRBV27|.
TGTGCCAGCAGACGGACAGGGGCGGGAGATACGCAGTATTTT
CASRRTGAGDTQYF
>16|TRBJ1-3|.|TRBV2|.
TGTGCCAGCAGTGGATATATGCTGAGCTCTGGAAACACCATATATTTT
CASSGYMLSSGNTIYF
>15|TRBJ2-3|TRBD1|TRBV5-1|.
TGCGCCAGCACCCCGAGGACAGGAGGCACAGATACGCAGTATTTT
CASTPRTGGTDTQYF
>15|TRBJ1-1|.|TRBV6-5|.
TGTGCCAGCAGTAAAACAGAGGCAGGTAACACTGAAGCTTTCTTT
CASSKTEAGNTEAFF
>14|TRBJ2-7|.|TRBV19|.
TGTGCCAGTAGTATTTCAGGGGTTTACTACGAGCAGTACTTC
CASSISGVYYEQYF
>13|TRBJ1-5|.|TRBV24-1|.
TGTGCCACCAGTGATAACGGAGGACAGCCCCAGCATTTT
CATSDNGGQPQHF
>12|TRBJ1-5|.|TRBV2|.
TGTGCCAGCACCGATAGCAATCAGCCCCAGCATTTT
CASTDSNQPQHF
>15|TRBJ2-6|.|TRBV19|.
TGTGCCAGTGGACAAAGCGAATCTGGGGCCAACGTCCTGACTTTC
CASGQSESGANVLTF
>14|TRBJ1-1|TRBD1|TRBV5-6|.
TGTGCCAGCAGCTTCCATGACAGGGAAACTGAAGCTTTCTTT
CASSFHDRETEAFF
>16|TRBJ2-3|.|TRBV7-8|.
TGTGCCAGCAGCCGAGGGACGGGGGAGTCCACAGATACGCAGTATTTT
CASSRGTGESTDTQYF
>14|TRBJ1-5|.|TRBV30|.
TGTGCCTGGAGTGTAAGGGCAGGTAATCAGCCCCAGCATTTT
CAWSVRAGNQPQHF
>15|TRBJ2-5|.|TRBV2|.
TGTGCCAGCAGTGATATCAGGACAGCTCAAGAGACCCAGTACTTC
CASSDIRTAQETQYF
>14|TRBJ1-2|.|TRBV7-2|.
TGTGCCAGCATTTTTGGGGCAGGAAACTATGGCTACACCTTC
CASIFGAGNYGYTF
>16|TRBJ2-3|.|TRBV4-2|.
TGTGCCAGCAGCCAAGGAGTCAATAGCGGAGGAGATACGCAGTATTTT
CASSQGVNSGGDTQYF
>12|TRBJ1-1|.|TRBV28|.
TGTGCCAGCAGTGCAACCGGGTTTGGGGCTTTCTTT
CASSATGFGAFF